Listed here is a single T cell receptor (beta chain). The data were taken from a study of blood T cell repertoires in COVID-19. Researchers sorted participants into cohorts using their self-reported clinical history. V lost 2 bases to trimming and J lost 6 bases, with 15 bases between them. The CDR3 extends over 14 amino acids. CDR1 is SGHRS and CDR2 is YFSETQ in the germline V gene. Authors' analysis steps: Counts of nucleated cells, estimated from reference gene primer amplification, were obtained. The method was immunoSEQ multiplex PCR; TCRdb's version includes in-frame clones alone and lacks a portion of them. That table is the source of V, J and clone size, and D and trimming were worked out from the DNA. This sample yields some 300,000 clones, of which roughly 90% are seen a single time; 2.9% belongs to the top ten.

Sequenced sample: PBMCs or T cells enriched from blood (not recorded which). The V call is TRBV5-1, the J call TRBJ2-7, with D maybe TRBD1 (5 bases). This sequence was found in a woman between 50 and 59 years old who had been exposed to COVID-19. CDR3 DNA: TGCGCCAGCAGCTTCAAGGCAGGGATCGGCGAGCAGTACTTC. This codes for CASSFKAGIGEQYF.